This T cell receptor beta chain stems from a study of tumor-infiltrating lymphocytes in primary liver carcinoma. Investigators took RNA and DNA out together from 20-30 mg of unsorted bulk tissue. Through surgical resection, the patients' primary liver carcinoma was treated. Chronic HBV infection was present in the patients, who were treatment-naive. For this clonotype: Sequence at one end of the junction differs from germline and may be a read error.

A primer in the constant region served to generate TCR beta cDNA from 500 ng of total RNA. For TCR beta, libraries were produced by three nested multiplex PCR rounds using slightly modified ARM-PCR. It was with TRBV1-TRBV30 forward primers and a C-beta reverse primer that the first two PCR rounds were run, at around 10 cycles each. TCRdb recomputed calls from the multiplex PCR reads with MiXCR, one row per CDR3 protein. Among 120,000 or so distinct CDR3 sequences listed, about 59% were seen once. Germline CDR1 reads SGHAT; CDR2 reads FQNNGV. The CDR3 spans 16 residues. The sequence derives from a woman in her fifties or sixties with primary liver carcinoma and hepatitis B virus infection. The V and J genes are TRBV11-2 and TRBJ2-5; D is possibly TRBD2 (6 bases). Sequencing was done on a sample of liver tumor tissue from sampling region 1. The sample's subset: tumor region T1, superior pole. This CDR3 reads CANSYSRGNGRETQYF. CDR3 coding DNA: TGTGCCAACAGCTACTCCCGCGGTAACGGGAGAGAGACCCAGTACTTC.